Below are 12 T cell receptor beta chains sequenced from a single sample in a study of T cell repertoires in cytomegalovirus infection (dated by TCRdb to between 2019 and 2020). TCRdb shows the sequencer as Illumina HiSeq 1500. Starting from the raw public reads, TCRdb applied fastp trimming at Q25, assembled clones with MiXCR and retained in-frame beta chains. Rows are combined by CDR3 protein, so each entry shows the most common genes and DNA. The sample table lists 250,000 to 300,000 distinct CDR3 sequences, around 9% of them with a count of one. The ten largest clones add up to approximately 16% of the sample. What was sequenced was PBMCs. The receptors originated from a human donor in good health (CMV status not recorded). Some clones in this sample may be carry-over from other donors' samples.

This clonotype was counted a few times. The J gene is TRBJ2-5, the V gene TRBV11-3; TRBD2 is a possible D gene (5 bases). Germline CDR1 reads SGHNT; CDR2 reads YENEEA. The CDR3 spans 15 residues. Trimming took 5 bases from V and 2 from J, leaving 15 bases between them. This CDR3 reads CASSHLTGWQETQYF. The CDR3 nucleotides are TGTGCCAGCAGCCATCTAACGGGGTGGCAAGAGACCCAGTACTTC.

This clonotype was picked up many times. The rearrangement links TRBV12-3 or TRBV12-4 to TRBJ1-5; maybe TRBD1 (5 bases). Between the trimmed V and J ends, which lost 2 bases and 9 bases, there was a span of 11 bases. The CDR3 loop spans 13 amino acids. CDR3 in DNA: TGTGCCAGCAGTTTATTAGGGGTTGGGCCCCAGCATTTT. It yields the protein CASSLLGVGPQHF.

Ten or more counts support this clonotype. The V gene is TRBV7-2, the J gene TRBJ2-7, with TRBD2 identical over 12 bases. Trimming at V came to 4 bases and at J to 2 bases, leaving 3 bases not matched to a gene. Germline CDR1 SGHTA, CDR2 FQGNSA. CDR3 length: 15 residues. The DNA for the CDR3 is TGTGCCAGCAGCTCACTAGCGGGGGGAGCCTACGAGCAGTACTTC. Amino acids: CASSSLAGGAYEQYF. Combining the CDR3 with reference TRBV7-2 and TRBJ2-7 gives the whole variable domain GAGVSQSPSNKVTEKGKDVELRCDPISGHTALYWYRQSLGQGLEFLIYFQGNSAPDKSGLPSDRFSAERTGGSVSTLTIQRTQQEDSAVYLCASSSLAGGAYEQYFGPGTRLTVT.

V gene TRBV20-1 combines with J gene TRBJ2-4; perhaps D is TRBD1 or TRBD2 (6 bases each). V was cut by 5 bases and J by 0 bases, with 11 bases left in between. The CDR3 spans 14 residues. From germline, CDR1 is DFQATT and CDR2 SNEGSKA (reference sequence). In DNA, the CDR3 is TGCAGTGCTTACGGGGGCCTAGCCAAAAACATTCAGTACTTC. Its translation: CSAYGGLAKNIQYF.

V and J are TRBV2 and TRBJ1-1; D is uncertain. Germline lookup yields CDR1 SNHLY and CDR2 FYNNEI. The CDR3 totals 12 residues. The ends were cut back, 8 bases at V and 0 bases at J, with 7 bases in the middle. The CDR3 coding sequence is TGTGCCAGCGGAATTTTGAACACTGAAGCTTTCTTT. Protein: CASGILNTEAFF.

The sample holds a few counts of this clonotype. The V and J genes are TRBV7-8 and TRBJ1-2, with D possibly being TRBD1 (5 bases). This CDR3 has 14 residues. The germline V gene encodes CDR1 SGHVS and CDR2 FQNEAQ. With 0 bases removed from V and 8 bases from J, the gap between germline ends came to 13 bases. In nucleotides, the CDR3 is TGTGCCAGCAGCTTAGCGTGGACGGAGGGGGGCTACACCTTC. Its protein product is CASSLAWTEGGYTF.

This clonotype occurred many times. The chain has TRBV5-1 and TRBJ2-2, with 10 bases identical to TRBD2. The CDR3 loop spans 17 amino acids. Per germline, CDR1 SGHRS and CDR2 YFSETQ. V lost 1 base to trimming and J lost 1 base; unmatched junction nucleotides: 4. The CDR3 region is CASSLTTSGMNTGELFF. CDR3 DNA: TGCGCCAGCAGCTTGACCACTAGCGGGATGAACACCGGGGAGCTGTTTTTT. The full variable domain, with the rest looked up from reference TRBV5-1 and TRBJ2-2, is KAGVTQTPRYLIKTRGQQVTLSCSPISGHRSVSWYQQTPGQGLQFLFEYFSETQRNKGNFPGRFSGRQFSNSRSEMNVSTLELGDSALYLCASSLTTSGMNTGELFFGEGSRLTVL.

At least ten counts were recorded for this clonotype. This chain links TRBV7-2 with TRBJ2-1, with D maybe TRBD2 (7 bases). The CDR3 runs 13 residues. V lost 1 base, J lost 10 bases, and 11 bases lay in between. The germline gives CDR1 SGHTA, CDR2 FQGNSA. The CDR3 protein is CASSLEGGKEQFF. CDR3 nucleotide sequence: TGTGCCAGCAGCTTAGAGGGGGGGAAGGAGCAGTTCTTC.

This clonotype was recorded a few times. This chain uses TRBV7-9 with TRBJ1-2; 8 bases are shared with TRBD1. After removal of 4 bases from V and 2 bases from J, the junction contained 9 bases not matched to a gene. The germline CDR1 and CDR2 sequences are SEHNR and FQNEAQ (reference sequence). The CDR3 has 16 amino acids. The CDR3 protein is CASSSGTGGMNYGYTF. Written as DNA, the CDR3 is TGTGCCAGCAGCTCAGGGACAGGAGGGATGAACTATGGCTACACCTTC.

V gene TRBV7-8 combines with J gene TRBJ1-5, with a possible D match to TRBD1 (6 bases). V shed 5 bases and J shed 4 bases, with 21 bases lying between them. The CDR3 is 17 amino acids. Germline V CDR1 and CDR2: SGHVS, FQNEAQ. CDR3 region: CASSGYQGPLLNQPQHF. DNA for the CDR3: TGTGCCAGCAGCGGATACCAGGGGCCGTTACTTAATCAGCCCCAGCATTTT.

This clonotype was seen ten or more times. The CDR3 nucleotides are TGTGCCAGCAGCCGCAGGGGCGACTATGGCTACACCTTC. It translates to CASSRRGDYGYTF. The V and J genes are TRBV7-8 and TRBJ1-2, with D maybe TRBD1 (6 bases). Germline lookup yields CDR1 SGHVS and CDR2 FQNEAQ. The V and J ends lost 5 bases and 3 bases respectively, with 10 bases between them. The CDR3 covers 13 residues.

This clonotype was detected ten times or more. The CDR3 spells CASSHPGLANSYEQYF. CDR3 sequence (DNA): TGTGCCAGCAGCCACCCGGGACTAGCGAACTCCTACGAGCAGTACTTC. V usage is TRBV7-2 and J usage is TRBJ2-7, with 10 nucleotides matching TRBD2. The CDR3 spans 16 residues. Germline V gene data show CDR1 as SGHTA and CDR2 as FQGNSA. The ends lost 5 bases at V and 0 bases at J; junction bases unmatched: 7.